These T cell receptor beta chains were read from a single sample in a study of blood T cell repertoires in COVID-19. Sequenced by immunoSEQ multiplex PCR; TCRdb stores in-frame clones only, minus some. The table has 84,000 or so clones, 65% to 80% seen once. Specimen: peripheral blood. These receptors were obtained from an older man with acute or convalescent COVID-19. The CDR3 runs from the conserved cysteine through the conserved F or W.

v_call: TRBV7-6; j_call: TRBJ2-3; cdr3_length: 17; cdr3_aa: CASSTRTSGGTTDTQYF
v_call: TRBV18; j_call: TRBJ2-7; cdr3_length: 14; cdr3_aa: CASSQGAGFYEQYF
v_call: TRBV5-1; j_call: TRBJ1-2; cdr3_length: 15; cdr3_aa: CASSPGQGANYGYTF
v_call: TRBV27; j_call: TRBJ2-1; cdr3_length: 14; cdr3_aa: CASSPHAGRPGEFF
v_call: TRBV6-5; j_call: TRBJ1-1; cdr3_length: 13; cdr3_aa: CASRAVGNTEAFF
v_call: TRBV2; j_call: TRBJ2-5; cdr3_length: 13; cdr3_aa: CASSVNRAETQYF
v_call: TRBV10-3; j_call: TRBJ1-2; cdr3_length: 14; cdr3_aa: CAISESGDIGSYTF
v_call: TRBV7-8; j_call: TRBJ2-7; cdr3_length: 14; cdr3_aa: CASSPVVGRYEQYF
v_call: TRBV28; j_call: TRBJ1-2; cdr3_length: 17; cdr3_aa: CASSLYPGGEANYGYTF
v_call: TRBV3-1/TRBV3-2; j_call: TRBJ2-2; cdr3_length: 15; cdr3_aa: CASSRDWTNTGELFF